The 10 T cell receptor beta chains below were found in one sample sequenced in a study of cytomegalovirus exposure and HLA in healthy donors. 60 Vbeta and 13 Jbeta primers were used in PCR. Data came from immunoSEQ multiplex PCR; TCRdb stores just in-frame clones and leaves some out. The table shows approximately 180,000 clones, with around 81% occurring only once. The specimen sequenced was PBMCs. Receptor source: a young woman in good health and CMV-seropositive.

The CDR3: CASRAQRDSYEQYF. The CDR3 coding sequence is TGTGCCAGCAGGGCCCAGCGGGACTCCTACGAGCAGTACTTC. This rearrangement joins TRBV6-5 to TRBJ2-7, with 7 bases fitting TRBD2. The trim removed 6 bases at V and 0 bases at J, leaving 5 bases unmatched. Germline CDR1 is MNHEY and CDR2 is SVGAGI. The CDR3 is 14 amino acids.

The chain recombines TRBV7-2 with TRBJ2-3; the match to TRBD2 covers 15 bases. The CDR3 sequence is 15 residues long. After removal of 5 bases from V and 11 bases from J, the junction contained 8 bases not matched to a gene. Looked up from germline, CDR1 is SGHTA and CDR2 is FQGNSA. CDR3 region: CASSLTGTSGGKQYF. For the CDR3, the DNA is TGTGCCAGCAGCCTAACCGGGACTAGCGGGGGGAAGCAGTATTTT. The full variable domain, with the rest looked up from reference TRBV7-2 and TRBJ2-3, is GAGVSQSPSNKVTEKGKDVELRCDPISGHTALYWYRQSLGQGLEFLIYFQGNSAPDKSGLPSDRFSAERTGGSVSTLTIQRTQQEDSAVYLCASSLTGTSGGKQYFGPGTRLTVL.

The chain's CDR3 is CASSQDPTRGYTF. The CDR3 nucleotides are TGCGCCAGCAGCCAAGACCCCACACGTGGCTACACCTTC. V is TRBV4-3 and J is TRBJ1-2; D call uncertain. CDR1 is LGHNA, CDR2 YSLEER, per germline. The CDR3 consists of 13 residues. Trimming shortened V by 0 bases and J by 7 bases, and 9 bases separated the two germline ends.

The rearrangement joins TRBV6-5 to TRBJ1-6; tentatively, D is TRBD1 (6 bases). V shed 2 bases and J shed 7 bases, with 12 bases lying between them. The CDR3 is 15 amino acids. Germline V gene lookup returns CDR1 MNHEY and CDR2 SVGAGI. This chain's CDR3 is CASSYDGGQNSPLHF. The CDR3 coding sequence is TGTGCCAGCAGTTACGATGGGGGCCAAAATTCACCCCTCCACTTT.

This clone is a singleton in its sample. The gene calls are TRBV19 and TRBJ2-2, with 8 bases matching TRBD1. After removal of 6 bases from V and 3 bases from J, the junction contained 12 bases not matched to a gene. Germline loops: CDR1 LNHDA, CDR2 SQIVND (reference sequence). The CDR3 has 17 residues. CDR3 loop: CASSPRGQVPYTGELFF. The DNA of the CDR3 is TGTGCCAGTAGCCCCAGGGGGCAGGTCCCCTACACCGGGGAGCTGTTTTTT.

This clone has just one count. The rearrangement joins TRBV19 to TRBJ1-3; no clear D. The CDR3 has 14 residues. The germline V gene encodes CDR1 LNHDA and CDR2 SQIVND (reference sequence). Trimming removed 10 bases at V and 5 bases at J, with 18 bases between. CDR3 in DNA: TGTGCCACAGAGGATGAGGACTGGAGAAACACCATATATTTT. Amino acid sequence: CATEDEDWRNTIYF. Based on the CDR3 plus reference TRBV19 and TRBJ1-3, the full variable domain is DGGITQSPKYLFRKEGQNVTLSCEQNLNHDAMYWYRQDPGQGLRLIYYSQIVNDFQKGDIAEGYSVSREKKESFPLTVTSAQKNPTAFYLCATEDEDWRNTIYFGEGSWLTVV.

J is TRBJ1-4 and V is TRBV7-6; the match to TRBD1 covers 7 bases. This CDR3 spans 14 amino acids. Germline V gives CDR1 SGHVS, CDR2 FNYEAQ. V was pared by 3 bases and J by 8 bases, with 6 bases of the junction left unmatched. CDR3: CASSFSTGEEKLFF. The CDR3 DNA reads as TGTGCCAGCAGCTTCTCAACAGGGGAGGAAAAACTGTTTTTT.

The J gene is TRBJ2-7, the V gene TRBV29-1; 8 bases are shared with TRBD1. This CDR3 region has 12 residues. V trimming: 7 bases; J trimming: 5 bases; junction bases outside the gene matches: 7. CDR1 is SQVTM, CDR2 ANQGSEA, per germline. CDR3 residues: CSARTGYDEQYF. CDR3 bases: TGCAGCGCCAGGACAGGGTATGACGAGCAGTACTTC.

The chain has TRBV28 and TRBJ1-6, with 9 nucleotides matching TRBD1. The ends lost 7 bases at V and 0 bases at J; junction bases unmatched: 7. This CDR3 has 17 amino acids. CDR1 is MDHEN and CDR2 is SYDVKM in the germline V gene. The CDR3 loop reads CASKTGGRSSYNSPLHF. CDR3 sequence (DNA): TGTGCCAGCAAGACAGGGGGTCGTAGCTCCTATAATTCACCCCTCCACTTT.

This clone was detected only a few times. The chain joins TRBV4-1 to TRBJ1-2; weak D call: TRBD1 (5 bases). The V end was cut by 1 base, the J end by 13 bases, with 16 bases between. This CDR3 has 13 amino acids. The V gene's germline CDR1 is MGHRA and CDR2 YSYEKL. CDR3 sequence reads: CASSQVGQGHCTF. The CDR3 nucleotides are TGCGCCAGCAGCCAAGTCGGACAAGGGCATTGCACCTTC.